The 14 T cell receptor beta chains below all came from one sample that was sequenced in a study of identical twins. From the 5' RACE reads, TCRdb called clonotypes with MiXCR, one entry per CDR3 protein. This sample yields roughly 290,000 distinct CDR3 sequences, of which roughly 9.8% are seen a single time; approximately 6.5% belongs to the top ten. The same sample was also used in a study of yellow fever vaccine responses in identical twins.

Sequencing was performed on CD8+ T cells sorted from blood. The source of these receptors is a woman between 18 and 29 years old in good health.

The rearrangement uses TRBV9 and TRBJ2-3; no clear D. Germline lookup yields CDR1 SGDLS and CDR2 YYNGEE. This CDR3 has 15 residues. Trimming removed 4 bases from V and 2 bases from J, with 14 bases in between. The CDR3 nucleotides are TGTGCCAGCAGCCCGGACGGCCAGACCACAGATACGCAGTATTTT. Translated: CASSPDGQTTDTQYF.

With respect to this clonotype: A much larger clone differs by one base, so this may be a read error. No conserved phenylalanine or tryptophan ends this CDR3, so it is likely a read error. The chain couples TRBV12-3 or TRBV12-4 to TRBJ2-7; 9 positions match TRBD1. There are 15 residues in the CDR3. Losses at the gene ends were 5 bases for V and 1 base for J; bases not matched to a gene: 6. This chain's CDR3 is CASSMTGGTSYEQYL. The CDR3 DNA follows: TGTGCCAGCAGTATGACAGGGGGAACGTCCTACGAGCAGTACCTC.

In its sample, this clonotype was seen many times. V and J are TRBV28 and TRBJ2-7; tentatively, D is TRBD1 or TRBD2 (5 bases each). Per the germline V gene, CDR1 is MDHEN and CDR2 is SYDVKM. The V gene lost 6 bases and the J gene lost 3 bases, with 15 bases spanning the gap. There are 14 residues in the CDR3. The CDR3 region is CASRTRDGNYEQYF. DNA of the CDR3: TGTGCCAGCAGAACCCGGGACGGAAACTACGAGCAGTACTTC.

Many counts were recorded for this clonotype. The rearrangement uses TRBV9 and TRBJ1-2; D is undetermined. V lost 6 bases and J 4 bases, leaving 10 bases between the germline ends. The CDR3 extends over 12 amino acids. Germline V gives CDR1 SGDLS, CDR2 YYNGEE. CDR3 sequence reads: CASKTRTYGYTF. The CDR3 nucleotides read TGTGCCAGCAAAACCAGGACCTATGGCTACACCTTC.

The chain is built from TRBV7-9 and TRBJ1-1; D unresolved. The CDR3 covers 14 residues. The germline V gene has CDR1 SEHNR and CDR2 FQNEAQ (reference sequence). V dropped 5 bases and J dropped 8 bases, with 18 bases sitting between them. The CDR3 spells CASSPPGGRTEAFF. The CDR3 DNA reads TGTGCCAGCAGCCCCCCCGGCGGACGGACCGAAGCTTTCTTT.

Only a few counts were recorded for this clonotype. This chain connects TRBV28 to TRBJ1-1; maybe TRBD1 (6 bases). The CDR3 is 13 amino acids. V lost 10 bases and J lost 7, with 19 bases in between. Germline V gene sequence: CDR1 MDHEN, CDR2 SYDVKM. CDR3 region: CATSGVLDGEAFF. The CDR3 DNA reads as TGTGCCACGTCAGGGGTGCTTGATGGTGAAGCTTTCTTT.

This clonotype was seen a handful of times. J is TRBJ2-1 and V is TRBV6-2 or TRBV6-3; 8 nucleotides match TRBD2. This CDR3 is built from 16 residues. CDR1 is MNHEY and CDR2 is SVGEGT in the germline V gene. J lost 3 bases, V lost 2 bases, and 6 bases had no gene match. CDR3 coding DNA: TGTGCCAGCAGTTACGGGAGGGCGGGGGGCTACAATGAGCAGTTCTTC. Protein: CASSYGRAGGYNEQFF.

This clonotype came up many times. The chain has TRBV12-3 or TRBV12-4 and TRBJ2-7; TRBD2 might be the D (6 bases). V was cut by 3 bases and J by 3 bases, with 12 bases left in between. This CDR3 is built from 14 residues. Written as DNA, the CDR3 is TGTGCCAGCAGTTTGCGCGGGGAATACTACGAGCAGTACTTC. Protein product: CASSLRGEYYEQYF.

The chain links TRBV27 to TRBJ2-3; 11 bases are shared with TRBD2. This CDR3 spans 18 amino acids. V trimming: 3 bases; J trimming: 5 bases; junction bases outside the gene matches: 13. CDR1 is MNHEY, CDR2 SMNVEV, per germline (reference sequence). Written as DNA, the CDR3 is TGTGCCAGCAGTTTGGACGGTATAGCGGGAGGGCCCGTAGATACGCAGTATTTT. Amino acids: CASSLDGIAGGPVDTQYF.

This clonotype has at least ten counts. The chain carries TRBV27 and TRBJ2-1; 11 nucleotides align to TRBD2. There are 16 residues in the CDR3. J was trimmed by 2 bases and V by 6 bases; bases with no gene match: 6. Germline assignment: CDR1 MNHEY and CDR2 SMNVEV (reference sequence). The CDR3 loop reads CASSRGTSGPYNEQFF. The CDR3 DNA is TGTGCCAGCAGCCGTGGGACTAGCGGACCCTACAATGAGCAGTTCTTC.

Remarks on this clonotype: A much larger clone differs by one base, so this may be a read error. The chain employs TRBV5-6 and TRBJ2-1; D remains ambiguous. Germline assignment: CDR1 SGHDT and CDR2 YYEEEE. V lost 4 bases and J 9 bases, leaving 8 bases between the germline ends. This CDR3 comprises 11 residues. The CDR3 DNA reads as TGTGCCAGCAGCACTACGGGTGAGCAGTTCTTC. This gives the protein CASSTTGEQFF.

This clonotype was seen ten or more times. V gene TRBV12-3 or TRBV12-4 combines with J gene TRBJ2-7, with D uncertain. The V end lost 4 bases, the J end lost 0 bases, and 4 bases lay between the germline ends. The CDR3 has 12 residues. Here the CDR3 reads CASSSVSYEQYF. The DNA for the CDR3 is TGTGCCAGCAGTTCGGTCTCCTACGAGCAGTACTTC.

This clonotype was detected many times. The rearrangement joins TRBV12-3 or TRBV12-4 to TRBJ2-7; 8 bases map to TRBD2. V was clipped by 6 bases and J by 2 bases; unmatched bases: 6. CDR3 size: 14 residues. The CDR3 sequence is CASRTHSGTYEQYF. CDR3 DNA sequence: TGTGCCAGCAGGACCCATAGCGGGACCTACGAGCAGTACTTC.

J is TRBJ2-7 and V is TRBV3-1; 7 bases align to TRBD2. V was pared by 2 bases and J by 3 bases, with 7 bases of the junction left unmatched. This CDR3 is built from 15 residues. Germline CDR1 is LGHDT and CDR2 is YNNKEL (reference sequence). The CDR3 loop is CASSQRGEMVYEQYF. In DNA, the CDR3 is TGTGCCAGCAGCCAACGGGGGGAGATGGTCTACGAGCAGTACTTC.